This T cell receptor beta chain originates from a study of T cell clonotyping in hematopoietic cell transplantation. Study context: Pretransplant recipient samples were taken after cytoreduction.

This sample's time point: recipient sample about 28 days before transplant, after cytoreduction. Blood collection times were about day -28 and days 30, 100, 180 posttransplant. Sequencing was performed with immunoSEQ multiplex PCR; in TCRdb, only in-frame clones are kept and a portion is missing. This repertoire shows 16,000 or so clones, roughly 93% found once; its top ten account for around 1.8%. Study outcomes and limitations: Few recipient clonotypes overlapped donors; over 97% were de novo at given depth. Graft donor and pretransplant recipient Inverse Simpson Index values predicted broader posttransplant TCR diversity.

CDR1 and CDR2 from the germline V gene are LNHDA and SQIVND (reference sequence). The CDR3 length is 16 residues. V was clipped by 4 bases and J by 0 bases, with 15 bases between them. Worth noting for this clone: As yet, its antigen is unknown.

The V gene is TRBV19, the J gene TRBJ1-1; no firm D call. This material consisted of peripheral blood mononuclear cells, taken before stem cell transplant. This receptor was identified in a man aged 18 to 35 with biphenotypic leukemia. Some clones in this sample may be carry-over from other donors' samples. DNA of the CDR3: TGTGCCAGTAGTACCCTCATGGCAGCAATGAACACTGAAGCTTTCTTT. Translation: CASSTLMAAMNTEAFF.